This T cell receptor (beta chain) was obtained from a study of identical twins (dated by TCRdb to the mid-2010s). In terms of the full investigation: To test whether fetal clonotypes persist, this study deep-sequenced TCR alpha and beta repertoires from monozygotic twins, from unrelated adults of various ages, and from cord blood. To rule out contamination, replicate twin experiments were performed at different times with different library preparation protocols.

Only healthy Caucasian donors were included. The twin cohort comprised three pairs of female monozygotic twins, all aged roughly 18 to 29 years. Positive isolation kits from Invitrogen were used to isolate CD4+ and CD8+ T cell populations. CDR1 and CDR2 (SSHAT, FNYEAQ) derive from the germline V gene (reference sequence). From its cysteine to its phenylalanine, the CDR3 spans 13 amino acids. Just the 39-base CDR3 DNA is kept, in frame starting at base 1. V is clipped by 2 bases and J by 3 bases, and the sequence between their germline boundaries is 8 bases long. Library creation used 5' RACE. The listed sequencing device is Illumina HiSeq 2000. Template switching introduced a universal primer binding site; the final cDNA contained a unique molecular identifier, enabling accurate counting of TCR cDNA molecules. Specific primers in the conserved constant-segment region were used to synthesize first-strand cDNA for TCR alpha and beta chains. To control for contamination, every cDNA library carried two barcodes: a SMART-Mk sample barcode plus Illumina barcodes. TruSeq adapter sequences, together with Illumina sample barcodes, were added in two successive PCR steps. TCR alpha and beta cDNA libraries were sequenced on the Illumina HiSeq platform with custom primers. The authors' analysis ran thus. MiGEC processed the raw reads to extract unique molecular identifiers, while MiXCR was used to determine the CDR3 positions. Recombination models were inferred per individual with the repgenHMM and IGoR tools using an EM algorithm. Shared clonotype analysis was performed with the tcR package in R, normalizing sharing by the product of cloneset sizes. To study raw recombination without the effects of thymic and clonal selection, out-of-frame nonproductive sequences were analyzed. TCRdb reprocessed the public reads (quality trimming at Q25 with fastp, clone calling with MiXCR) and kept in-frame beta chains. Entries are consolidated by CDR3 protein sequence, retaining the most common genes and DNA. The V and J calls follow TCRdb's processing rather than the paper's. Present in this sample are roughly 260,000 distinct CDR3 sequences, roughly 7.5% of which were seen just once. Clones ranked in the top ten supply about 5.6% of the sample.

Notes on this clonotype: Its antigen is unknown. No qualities accompany the bases; no much larger clone lies one base away.

The research as a whole found: Fewer insertions were carried by abundant cord blood beta clonotypes, a similar but weaker trend appeared in young adult naive repertoires, and no such trend appeared in memory repertoires. In monozygotic twins, recombination models systematically underestimated out-of-frame TCR alpha sharing, but the models matched the sharing seen between unrelated individuals. Because the same donors could not be followed over many years, conclusions were based on cross-sectional statistical analysis. Invariant T cells such as MAIT and iNKT could partly confound zero-insertion analyses, though diverse VJ usage argued against this for most clonotypes. Compared with coincidental sharing between unrelated individuals, out-of-frame TCR alpha sequences shared between twins showed an excess of sequences with low generation probability. Excess twin sharing in beta out-of-frame sequences was weaker because fewer shared sequences lowered the signal-to-noise ratio.

The same specimen was also included in a second study, on yellow fever vaccine responses in identical twins. The second study also describes: The authors reported that the T cell response to vaccination in identical twins appeared partly convergent and partly personalized. In the study, vaccine-responding T cell clones were precisely tracked in identical twins.

Sample: CD8+ T cells sorted from blood. The V and J segments used are TRBV7-7 and TRBJ2-7; the D gene cannot be resolved reliably. The clonotype comes from a woman in her late teens or twenties in good health. The CDR3 loop reads CASSLQRNYEQYF. The DNA reads TGTGCCAGCAGCTTACAACGGAACTACGAGCAGTACTTC.